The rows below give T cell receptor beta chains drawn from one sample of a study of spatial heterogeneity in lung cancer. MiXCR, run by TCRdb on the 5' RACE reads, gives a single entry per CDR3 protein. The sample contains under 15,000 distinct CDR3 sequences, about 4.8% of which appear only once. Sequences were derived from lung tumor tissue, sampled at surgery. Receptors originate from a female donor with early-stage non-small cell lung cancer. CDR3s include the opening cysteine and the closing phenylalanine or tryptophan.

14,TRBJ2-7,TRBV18,CASSRPGQGYEQYF
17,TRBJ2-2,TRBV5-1,CASKKATSGDNTGELFF
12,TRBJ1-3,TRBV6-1,CASSPWENTIYF
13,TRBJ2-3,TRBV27,CASRHSGADTQYF
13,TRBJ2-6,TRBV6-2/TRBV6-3,CASSRFGANVLTF
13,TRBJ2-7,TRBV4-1,CASSPGSSYEQYF
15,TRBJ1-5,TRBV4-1,CASSQDDSPGQPQHF
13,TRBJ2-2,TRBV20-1,CSARSINTGELFF
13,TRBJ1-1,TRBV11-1,CASSLRGFSEAFF
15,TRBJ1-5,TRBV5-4,CASSSGTGNEQPQHF
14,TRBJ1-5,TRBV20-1,CSARPKGGYQPQHF
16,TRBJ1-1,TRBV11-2,CASSSGLGTANTEAFF
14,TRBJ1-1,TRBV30,CAWKSTGTHTEAFF
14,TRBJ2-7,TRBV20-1,CSAREKQSLYEQYF
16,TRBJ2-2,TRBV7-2,CASSSPSGGGTGELFF
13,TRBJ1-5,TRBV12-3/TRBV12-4,CASTPKTNQPQHF
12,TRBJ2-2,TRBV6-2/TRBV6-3,CAVEGAHGELFF
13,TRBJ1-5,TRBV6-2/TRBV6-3,CASSYTSREPQHF
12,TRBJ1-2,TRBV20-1,CSAQPGTGGYTF
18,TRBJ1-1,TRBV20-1,CSASGFSGTGFLGTEAFF
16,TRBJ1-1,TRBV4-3,CASSPQRRPTNTEAFF
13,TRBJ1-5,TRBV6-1,CASSGLSNQPQHF
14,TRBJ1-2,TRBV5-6,CASSSLTRDYGYTF
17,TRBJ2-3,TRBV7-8,CASSSHHRLAVTDTQYF
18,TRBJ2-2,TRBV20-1,CSARPPAGLAGVVGELFF
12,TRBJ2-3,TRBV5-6,CASSFGTDTQYF
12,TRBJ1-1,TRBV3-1,CASSGGRTEAFF
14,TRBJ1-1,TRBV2,CASSEAMGVGAAFF
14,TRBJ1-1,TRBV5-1,CASSLAAGNTEAFF
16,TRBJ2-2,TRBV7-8,CASSRQDTPNTGELFF
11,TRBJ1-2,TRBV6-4,CASSGGIGYTF
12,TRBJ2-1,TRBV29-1,CSVGGQGGEQFF
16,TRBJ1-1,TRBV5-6,CASSLLRASANTEAFF
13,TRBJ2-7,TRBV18,CASSLPGLTEQYF
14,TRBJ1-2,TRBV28,CVSSSGGYDYGYTF
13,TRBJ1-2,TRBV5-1,CASSLGPSYGYTF
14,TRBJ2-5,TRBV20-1,CSARLAGGRETQYF
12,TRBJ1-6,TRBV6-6,CASSYSNSPLHF
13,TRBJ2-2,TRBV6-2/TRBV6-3,CASSYPGAGELFF
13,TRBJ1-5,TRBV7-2,CASKGDSNQPQHF
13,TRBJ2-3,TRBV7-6,CASSPTLTDTQYF
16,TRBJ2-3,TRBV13,CASSSPDRGSADTQYF
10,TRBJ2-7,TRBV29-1,CSVRNYEQYF
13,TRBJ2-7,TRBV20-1,CSASIPGAYEQYF
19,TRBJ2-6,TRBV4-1,CASSQKRREGGSGANVLTF
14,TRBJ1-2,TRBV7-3,CASAEGAGRRGYTF
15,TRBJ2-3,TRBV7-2,CASSFRREGTDTQYF
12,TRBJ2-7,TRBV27,CASSSNSYEQYF
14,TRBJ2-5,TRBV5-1,CASSAGGPEETQYF
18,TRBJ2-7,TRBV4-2,CASSYGTSGVGSLDEQYF
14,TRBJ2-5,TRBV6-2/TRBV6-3,CASREGTGEETQYF
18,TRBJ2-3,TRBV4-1,CASSPTQTQLAGTDTQYF
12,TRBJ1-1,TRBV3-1,CASSPGYAEAFF